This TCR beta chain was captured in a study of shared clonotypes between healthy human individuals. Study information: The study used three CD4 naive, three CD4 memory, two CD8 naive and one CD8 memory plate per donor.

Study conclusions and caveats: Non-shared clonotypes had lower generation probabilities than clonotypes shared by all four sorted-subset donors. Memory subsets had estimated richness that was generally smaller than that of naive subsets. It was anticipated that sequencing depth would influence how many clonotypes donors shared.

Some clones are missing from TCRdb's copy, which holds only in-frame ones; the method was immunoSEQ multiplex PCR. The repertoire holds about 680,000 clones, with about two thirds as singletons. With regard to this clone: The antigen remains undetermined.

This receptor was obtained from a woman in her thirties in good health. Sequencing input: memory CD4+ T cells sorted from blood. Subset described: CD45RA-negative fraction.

Here the CDR3 reads CASRKLADEQFF. As DNA, the CDR3 is TGTGCCAGCAGAAAACTAGCGGATGAGCAGTTCTTC. V usage is TRBV6-6 and J usage is TRBJ2-1, with 8 bases aligning to TRBD2. This CDR3 is built from 12 residues. Looked up from germline, CDR1 is MNHNY and CDR2 is SVGAGI (reference sequence). Trimming at V came to 6 bases and at J to 8 bases, leaving 3 bases not matched to a gene.